This T cell receptor beta chain was retrieved from a study of shared T cell receptors in the human thymus. Profiling relied on immunoSEQ multiplex PCR, and the TCRdb table lists in-frame clones only, not all of them. The table lists 500,000 to 850,000 clones, around 87% of them singletons. Germline loops: CDR1 ENHRY, CDR2 SYGVKD. V lost 3 bases, J lost 6 bases, and 3 bases stayed unmatched. The CDR3 runs 14 residues. The same data also went into a second study, on human thymus T cells. From that study: Infants served as donors; they were healthy and Finnish and were having corrective surgery for congenital heart defects. Corrective cardiac operations yielded the resected thymus tissue. Gene usage (both V and J) appeared biased in thymic and blood repertoires. In unrelated individuals, thymic repertoires overlapped highly, according to related research.

Sequenced input: thymocytes. The V and J genes are TRBV10-3 and TRBJ2-1; 9 bases match TRBD2. The origin of this receptor is a boy less than two years old with a congenital heart defect. CDR3 protein: CAISEGREGNEQFF. The CDR3 nucleotides read TGTGCCATCAGTGAAGGGCGGGAGGGCAATGAGCAGTTCTTC.